This T cell receptor (beta chain) was recorded in a study of shared clonotypes between healthy human individuals. Only in-frame clones appear in the TCRdb table, and some are missing; sequencing was by immunoSEQ multiplex PCR. The sample gives around 600,000 clones, roughly 95% of which show up once; approximately 0.11% is in the top ten. This CDR3 has 17 residues. V gave up 2 bases and J gave up 0 bases, with 17 bases separating them. Germline V lookup: CDR1 MNHEY, CDR2 SMNVEV (reference sequence). CD45RO-negative cells were positively selected for CCR7, leaving out terminally differentiated effector memory CD45RA+ cells. As regards this clone: Its specificity is not known.

Study observations and caveats: It was the non-shared clonotypes that had lower generation probabilities than clonotypes shared by all four donors.

The material sequenced was naive CD8+ T cells sorted from blood. The chain has TRBV27 and TRBJ2-7; possible D gene TRBD2, 6 bases. This receptor was identified in a woman younger than 45 in good health. DNA of the CDR3: TGTGCCAGCAGTTTAAATTTAGCGGAGGGCATCTCCTACGAGCAGTACTTC. Amino acid sequence: CASSLNLAEGISYEQYF.